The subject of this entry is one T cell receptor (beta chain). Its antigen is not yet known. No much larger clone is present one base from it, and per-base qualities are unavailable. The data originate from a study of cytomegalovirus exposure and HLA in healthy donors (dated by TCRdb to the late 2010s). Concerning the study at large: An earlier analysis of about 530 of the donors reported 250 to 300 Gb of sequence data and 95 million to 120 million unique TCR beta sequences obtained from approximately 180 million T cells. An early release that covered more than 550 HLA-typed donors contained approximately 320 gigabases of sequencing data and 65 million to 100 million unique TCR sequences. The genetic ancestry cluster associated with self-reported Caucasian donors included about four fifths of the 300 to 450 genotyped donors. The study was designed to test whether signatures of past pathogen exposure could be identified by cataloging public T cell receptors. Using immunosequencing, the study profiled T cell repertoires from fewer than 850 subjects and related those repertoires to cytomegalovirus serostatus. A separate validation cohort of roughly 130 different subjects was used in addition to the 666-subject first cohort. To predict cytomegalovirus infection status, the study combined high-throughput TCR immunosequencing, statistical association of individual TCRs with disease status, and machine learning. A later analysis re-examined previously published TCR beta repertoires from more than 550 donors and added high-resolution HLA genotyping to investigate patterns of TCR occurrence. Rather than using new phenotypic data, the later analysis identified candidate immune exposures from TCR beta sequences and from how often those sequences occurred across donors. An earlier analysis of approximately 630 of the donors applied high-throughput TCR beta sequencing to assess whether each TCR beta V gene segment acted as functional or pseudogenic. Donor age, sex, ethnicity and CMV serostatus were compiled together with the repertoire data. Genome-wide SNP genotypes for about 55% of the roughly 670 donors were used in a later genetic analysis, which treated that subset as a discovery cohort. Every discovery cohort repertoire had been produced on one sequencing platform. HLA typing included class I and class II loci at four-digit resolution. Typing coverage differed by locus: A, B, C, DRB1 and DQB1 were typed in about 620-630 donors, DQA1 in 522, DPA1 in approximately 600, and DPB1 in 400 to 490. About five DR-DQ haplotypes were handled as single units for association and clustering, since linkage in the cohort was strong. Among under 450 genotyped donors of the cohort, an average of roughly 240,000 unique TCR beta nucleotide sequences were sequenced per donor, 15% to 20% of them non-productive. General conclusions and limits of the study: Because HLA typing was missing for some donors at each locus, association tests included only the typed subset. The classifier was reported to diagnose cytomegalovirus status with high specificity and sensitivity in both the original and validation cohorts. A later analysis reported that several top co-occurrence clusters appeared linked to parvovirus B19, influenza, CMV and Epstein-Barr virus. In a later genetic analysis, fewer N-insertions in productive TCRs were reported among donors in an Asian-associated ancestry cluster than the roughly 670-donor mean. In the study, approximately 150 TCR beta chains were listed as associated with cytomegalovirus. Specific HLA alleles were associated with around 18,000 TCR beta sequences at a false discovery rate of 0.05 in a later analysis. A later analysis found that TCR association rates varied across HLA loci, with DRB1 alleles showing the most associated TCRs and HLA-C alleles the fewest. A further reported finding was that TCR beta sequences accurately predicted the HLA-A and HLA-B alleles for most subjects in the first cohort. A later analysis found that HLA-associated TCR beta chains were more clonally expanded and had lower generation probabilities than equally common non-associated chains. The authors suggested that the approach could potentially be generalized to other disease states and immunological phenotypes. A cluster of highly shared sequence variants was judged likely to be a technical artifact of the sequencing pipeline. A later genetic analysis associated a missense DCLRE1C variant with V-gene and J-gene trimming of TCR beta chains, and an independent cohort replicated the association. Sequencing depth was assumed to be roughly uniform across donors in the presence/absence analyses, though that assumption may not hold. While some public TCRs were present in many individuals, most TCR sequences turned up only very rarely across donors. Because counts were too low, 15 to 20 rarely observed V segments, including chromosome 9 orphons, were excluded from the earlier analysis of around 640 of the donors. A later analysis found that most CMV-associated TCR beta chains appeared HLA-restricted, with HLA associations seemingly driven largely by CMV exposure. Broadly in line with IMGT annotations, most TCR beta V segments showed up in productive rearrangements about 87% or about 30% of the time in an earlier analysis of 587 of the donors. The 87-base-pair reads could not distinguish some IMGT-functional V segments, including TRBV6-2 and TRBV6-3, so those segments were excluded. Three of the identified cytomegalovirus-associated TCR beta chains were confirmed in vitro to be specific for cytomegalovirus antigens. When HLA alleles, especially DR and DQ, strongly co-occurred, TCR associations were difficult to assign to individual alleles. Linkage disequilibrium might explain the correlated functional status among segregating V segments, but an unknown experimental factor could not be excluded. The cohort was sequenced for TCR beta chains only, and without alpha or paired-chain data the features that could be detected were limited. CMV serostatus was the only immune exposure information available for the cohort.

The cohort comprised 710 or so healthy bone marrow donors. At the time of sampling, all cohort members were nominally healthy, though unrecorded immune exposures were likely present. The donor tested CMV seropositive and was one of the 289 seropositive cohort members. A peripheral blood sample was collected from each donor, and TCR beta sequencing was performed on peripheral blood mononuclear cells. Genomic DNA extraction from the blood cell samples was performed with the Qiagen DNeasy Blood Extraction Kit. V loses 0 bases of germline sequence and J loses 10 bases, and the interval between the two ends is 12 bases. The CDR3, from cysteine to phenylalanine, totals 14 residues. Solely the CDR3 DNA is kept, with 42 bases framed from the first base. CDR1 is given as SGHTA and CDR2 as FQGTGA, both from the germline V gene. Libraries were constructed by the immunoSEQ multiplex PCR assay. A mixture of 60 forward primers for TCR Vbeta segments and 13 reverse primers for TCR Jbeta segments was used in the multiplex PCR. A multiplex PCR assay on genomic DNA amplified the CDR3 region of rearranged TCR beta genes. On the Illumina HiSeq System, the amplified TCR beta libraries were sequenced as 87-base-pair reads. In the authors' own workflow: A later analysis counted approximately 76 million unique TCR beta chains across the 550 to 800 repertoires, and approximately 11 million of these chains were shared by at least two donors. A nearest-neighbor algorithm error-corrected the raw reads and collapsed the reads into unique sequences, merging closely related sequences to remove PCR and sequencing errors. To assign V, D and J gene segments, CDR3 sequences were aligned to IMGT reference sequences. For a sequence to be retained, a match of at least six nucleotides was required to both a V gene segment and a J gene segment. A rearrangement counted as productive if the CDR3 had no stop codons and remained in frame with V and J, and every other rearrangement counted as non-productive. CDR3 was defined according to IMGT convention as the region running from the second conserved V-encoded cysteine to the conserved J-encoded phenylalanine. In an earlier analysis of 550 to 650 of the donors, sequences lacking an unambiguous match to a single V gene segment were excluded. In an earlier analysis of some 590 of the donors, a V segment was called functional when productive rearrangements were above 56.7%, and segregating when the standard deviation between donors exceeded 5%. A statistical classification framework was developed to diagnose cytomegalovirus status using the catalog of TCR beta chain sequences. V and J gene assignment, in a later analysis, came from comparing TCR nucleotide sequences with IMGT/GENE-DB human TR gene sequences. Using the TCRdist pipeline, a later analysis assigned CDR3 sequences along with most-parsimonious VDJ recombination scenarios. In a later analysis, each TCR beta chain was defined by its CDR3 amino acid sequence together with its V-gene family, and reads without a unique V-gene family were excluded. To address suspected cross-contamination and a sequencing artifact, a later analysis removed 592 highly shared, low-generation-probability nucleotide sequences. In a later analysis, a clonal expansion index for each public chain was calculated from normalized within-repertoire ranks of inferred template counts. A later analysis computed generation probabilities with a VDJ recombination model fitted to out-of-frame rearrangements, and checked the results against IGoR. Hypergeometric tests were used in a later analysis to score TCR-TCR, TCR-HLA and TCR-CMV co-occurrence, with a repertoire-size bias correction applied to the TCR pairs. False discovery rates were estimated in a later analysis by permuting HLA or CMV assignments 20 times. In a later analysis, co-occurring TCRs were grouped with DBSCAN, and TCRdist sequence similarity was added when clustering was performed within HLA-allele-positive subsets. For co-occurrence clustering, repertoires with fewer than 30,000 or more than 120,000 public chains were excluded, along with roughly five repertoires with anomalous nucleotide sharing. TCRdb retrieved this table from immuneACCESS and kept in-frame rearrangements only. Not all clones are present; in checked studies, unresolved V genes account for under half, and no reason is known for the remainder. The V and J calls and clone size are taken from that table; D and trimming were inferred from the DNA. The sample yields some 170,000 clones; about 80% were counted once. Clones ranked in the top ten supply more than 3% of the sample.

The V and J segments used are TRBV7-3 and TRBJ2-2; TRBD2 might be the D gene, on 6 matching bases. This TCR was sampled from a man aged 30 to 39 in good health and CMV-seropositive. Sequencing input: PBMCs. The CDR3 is CASSLTGEEEELFF. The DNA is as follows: TGTGCCAGCAGCTTAACAGGGGAGGAAGAGGAGCTGTTTTTT.